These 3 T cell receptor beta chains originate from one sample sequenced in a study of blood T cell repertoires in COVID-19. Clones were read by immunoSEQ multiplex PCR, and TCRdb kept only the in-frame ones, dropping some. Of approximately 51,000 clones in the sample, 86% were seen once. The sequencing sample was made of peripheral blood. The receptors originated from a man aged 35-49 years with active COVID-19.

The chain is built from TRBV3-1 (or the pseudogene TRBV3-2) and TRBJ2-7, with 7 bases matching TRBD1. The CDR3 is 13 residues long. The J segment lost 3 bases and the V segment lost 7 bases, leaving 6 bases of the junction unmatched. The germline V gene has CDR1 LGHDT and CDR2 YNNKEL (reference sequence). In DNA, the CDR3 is TGTGCCAGCACCCCTCGACAGGGCTACGAGCAGTACTTC. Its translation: CASTPRQGYEQYF.

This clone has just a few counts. CDR3 in DNA: TGTGCCAGCAGTGAAGGGCTAGCGGTTAGCACAGATACGCAGTATTTT. It encodes CASSEGLAVSTDTQYF. The gene calls are TRBV6-1 and TRBJ2-3; TRBD2 aligns across 7 bases. Unmatched junction bases numbered 4, after V lost 1 base and J lost 0 bases. This CDR3 is built from 16 residues. Germline CDR1 is MNHNS and CDR2 is SASEGT.

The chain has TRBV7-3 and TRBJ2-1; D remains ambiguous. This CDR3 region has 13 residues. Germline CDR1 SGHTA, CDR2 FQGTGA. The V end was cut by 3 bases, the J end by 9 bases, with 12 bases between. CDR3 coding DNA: TGTGCCAGCAGCTTTGTTTCCAACTCTGAGCAGTTCTTC. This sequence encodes CASSFVSNSEQFF.